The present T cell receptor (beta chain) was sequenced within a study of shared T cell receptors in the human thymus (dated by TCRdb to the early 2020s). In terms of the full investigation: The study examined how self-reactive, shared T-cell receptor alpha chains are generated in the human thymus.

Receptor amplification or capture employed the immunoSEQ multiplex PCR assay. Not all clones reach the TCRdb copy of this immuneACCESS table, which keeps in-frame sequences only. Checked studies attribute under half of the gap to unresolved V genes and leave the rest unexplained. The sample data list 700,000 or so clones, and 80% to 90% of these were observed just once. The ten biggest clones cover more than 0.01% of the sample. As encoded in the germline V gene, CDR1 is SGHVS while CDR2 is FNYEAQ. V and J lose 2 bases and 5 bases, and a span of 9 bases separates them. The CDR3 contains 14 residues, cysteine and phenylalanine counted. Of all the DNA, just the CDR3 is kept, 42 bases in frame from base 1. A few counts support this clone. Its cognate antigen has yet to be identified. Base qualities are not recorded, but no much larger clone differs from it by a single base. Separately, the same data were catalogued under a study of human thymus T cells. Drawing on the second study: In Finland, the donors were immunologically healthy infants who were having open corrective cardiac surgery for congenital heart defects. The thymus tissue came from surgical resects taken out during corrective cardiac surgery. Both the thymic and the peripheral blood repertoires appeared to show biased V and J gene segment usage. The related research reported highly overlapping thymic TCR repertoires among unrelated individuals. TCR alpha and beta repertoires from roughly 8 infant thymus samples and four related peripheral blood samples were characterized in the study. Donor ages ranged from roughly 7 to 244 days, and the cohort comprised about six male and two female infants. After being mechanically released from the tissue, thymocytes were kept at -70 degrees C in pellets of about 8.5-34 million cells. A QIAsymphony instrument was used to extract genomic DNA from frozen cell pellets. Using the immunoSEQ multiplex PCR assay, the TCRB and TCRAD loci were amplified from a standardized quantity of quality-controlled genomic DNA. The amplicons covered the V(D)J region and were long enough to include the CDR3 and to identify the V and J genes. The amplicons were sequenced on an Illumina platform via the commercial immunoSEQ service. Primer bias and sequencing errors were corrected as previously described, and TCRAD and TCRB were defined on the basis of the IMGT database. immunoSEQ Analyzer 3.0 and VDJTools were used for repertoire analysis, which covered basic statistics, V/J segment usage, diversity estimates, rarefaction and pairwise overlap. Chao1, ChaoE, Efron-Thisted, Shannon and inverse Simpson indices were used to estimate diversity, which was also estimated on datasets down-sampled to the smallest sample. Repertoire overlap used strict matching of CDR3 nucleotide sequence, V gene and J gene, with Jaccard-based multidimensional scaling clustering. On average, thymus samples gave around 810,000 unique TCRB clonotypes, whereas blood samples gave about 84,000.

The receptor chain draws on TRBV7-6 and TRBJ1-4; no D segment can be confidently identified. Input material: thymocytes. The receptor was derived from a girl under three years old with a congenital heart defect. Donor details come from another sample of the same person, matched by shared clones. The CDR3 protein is CASSLIAVNEKLFF. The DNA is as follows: TGTGCCAGCAGCTTAATCGCAGTGAATGAAAAACTGTTTTTT. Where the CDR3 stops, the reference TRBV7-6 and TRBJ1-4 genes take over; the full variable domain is GAGVSQSPRYKVTKRGQDVALRCDPISGHVSLYWYRQALGQGPEFLTYFNYEAQQDKSGLPNDRFSAERPEGSISTLTIQRTEQRDSAMYRCASSLIAVNEKLFFGSGTQLSVL.